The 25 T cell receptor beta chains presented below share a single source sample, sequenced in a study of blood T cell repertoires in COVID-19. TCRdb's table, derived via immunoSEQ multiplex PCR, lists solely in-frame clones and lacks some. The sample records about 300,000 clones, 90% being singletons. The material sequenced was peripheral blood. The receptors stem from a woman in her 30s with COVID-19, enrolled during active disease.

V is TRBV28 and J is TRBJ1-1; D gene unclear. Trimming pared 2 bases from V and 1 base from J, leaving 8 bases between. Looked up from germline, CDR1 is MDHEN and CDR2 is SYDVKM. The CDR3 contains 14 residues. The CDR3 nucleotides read TGTGCCAGCAGTTTACCCGACAAGAACACTGAAGCTTTCTTT. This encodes CASSLPDKNTEAFF.

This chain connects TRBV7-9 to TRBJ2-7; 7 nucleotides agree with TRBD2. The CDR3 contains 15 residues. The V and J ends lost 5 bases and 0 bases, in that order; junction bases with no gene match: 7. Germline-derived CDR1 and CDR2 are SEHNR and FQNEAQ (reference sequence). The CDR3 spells CASSLVRTSSYEQYF. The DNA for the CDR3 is TGTGCCAGCAGCCTCGTCCGGACTAGCTCCTACGAGCAGTACTTC.

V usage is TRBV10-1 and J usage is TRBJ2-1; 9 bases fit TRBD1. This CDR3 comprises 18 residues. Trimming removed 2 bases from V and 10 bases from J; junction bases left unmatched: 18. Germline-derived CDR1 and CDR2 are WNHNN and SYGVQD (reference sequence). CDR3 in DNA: TGCGCCAGCAGTGAGGCCCTCCCCGGGACAGGGACCTCCACCGAGCAGTTCTTC. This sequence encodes CASSEALPGTGTSTEQFF.

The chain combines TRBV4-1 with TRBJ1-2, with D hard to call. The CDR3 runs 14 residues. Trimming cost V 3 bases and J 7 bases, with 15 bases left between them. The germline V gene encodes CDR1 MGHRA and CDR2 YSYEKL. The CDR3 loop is CASSQILSGVGYTF. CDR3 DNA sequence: TGCGCCAGCAGCCAGATTTTGAGCGGGGTTGGCTACACCTTC.

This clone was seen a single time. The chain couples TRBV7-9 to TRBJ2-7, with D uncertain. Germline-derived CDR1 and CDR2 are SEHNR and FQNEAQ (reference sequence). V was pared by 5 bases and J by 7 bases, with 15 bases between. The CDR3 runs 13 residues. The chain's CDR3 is CASSTTLLLEQYF. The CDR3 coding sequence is TGTGCCAGCAGCACTACCTTGTTGCTGGAGCAGTACTTC.

CDR3 region: CASRRQGADTQYF. CDR3 nucleotides: TGTGCCAGTAGACGACAGGGGGCTGATACGCAGTATTTT. The chain carries TRBV19 and TRBJ2-3; 10 bases map to TRBD1. CDR1 LNHDA and CDR2 SQIVND come from the germline V gene (reference sequence). The CDR3 extends over 13 amino acids. V was pared by 6 bases and J by 6 bases, with 3 bases of the junction left unmatched.

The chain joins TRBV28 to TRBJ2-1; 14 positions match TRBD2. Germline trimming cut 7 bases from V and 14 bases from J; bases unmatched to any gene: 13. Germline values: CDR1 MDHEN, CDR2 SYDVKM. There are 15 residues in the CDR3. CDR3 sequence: CASTHGTSGSSIKFF. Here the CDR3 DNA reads TGTGCCAGCACCCACGGGACTAGCGGGAGTTCTATCAAGTTCTTC.

CDR3 sequence reads: CASSLSAGVSYEQYF. CDR3 nucleotides: TGTGCCAGCAGCTTATCAGCGGGGGTCTCCTACGAGCAGTACTTC. The V and J genes are TRBV7-2 and TRBJ2-7; TRBD2 aligns across 8 bases. V trimming: 2 bases; J trimming: 0 bases; junction bases outside the gene matches: 3. Germline assignment: CDR1 SGHTA and CDR2 FQGNSA. CDR3 length equals 15 residues.

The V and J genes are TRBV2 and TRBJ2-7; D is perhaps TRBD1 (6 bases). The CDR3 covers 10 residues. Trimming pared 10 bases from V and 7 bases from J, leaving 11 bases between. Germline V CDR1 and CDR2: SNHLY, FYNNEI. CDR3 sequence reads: CAIWDKEQYF. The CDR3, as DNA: TGTGCCATATGGGACAAGGAGCAGTACTTC.

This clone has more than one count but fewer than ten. The CDR3 reads CASRAGTTQETQYF. For the CDR3, the DNA is TGCGCCAGCCGCGCCGGGACTACCCAAGAGACCCAGTACTTC. The chain is built from TRBV5-1 and TRBJ2-5, with TRBD2 matching over 7 bases. Germline V gene sequence: CDR1 SGHRS, CDR2 YFSETQ. The CDR3 sequence is 14 residues long. J lost 1 base, V lost 7 bases, and 7 bases had no gene match. The whole variable domain, filled in from reference TRBV5-1 and TRBJ2-5, reads KAGVTQTPRYLIKTRGQQVTLSCSPISGHRSVSWYQQTPGQGLQFLFEYFSETQRNKGNFPGRFSGRQFSNSRSEMNVSTLELGDSALYLCASRAGTTQETQYFGPGTRLLVL.

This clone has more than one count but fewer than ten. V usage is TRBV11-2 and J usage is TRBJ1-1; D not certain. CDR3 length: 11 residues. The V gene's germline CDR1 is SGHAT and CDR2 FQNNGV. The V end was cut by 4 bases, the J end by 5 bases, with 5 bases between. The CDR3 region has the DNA TGTGCCAGCAGCTCCGGGACTGAAGCTTTCTTT. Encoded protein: CASSSGTEAFF. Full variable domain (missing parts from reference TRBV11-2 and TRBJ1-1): EAGVAQSPRYKIIEKRQSVAFWCNPISGHATLYWYQQILGQGPKLLIQFQNNGVVDDSQLPKDRFSAERLKGVDSTLKIQPAKLEDSAVYLCASSSGTEAFFGQGTRLTVV.

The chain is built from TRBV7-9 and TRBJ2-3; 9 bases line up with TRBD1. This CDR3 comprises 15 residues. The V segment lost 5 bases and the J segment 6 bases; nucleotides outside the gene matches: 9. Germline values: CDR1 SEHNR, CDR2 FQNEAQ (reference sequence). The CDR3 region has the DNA TGTGCCAGCAGCCCTCCCGGGACAGGGTTGGATACGCAGTATTTT. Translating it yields CASSPPGTGLDTQYF.

The CDR3 loop is CASSPFTLAGGYNEQFF. The CDR3 bases are TGTGCCAGCAGCCCTTTTACTCTAGCGGGAGGTTACAATGAGCAGTTCTTC. J is TRBJ2-1 and V is TRBV9, with 11 nucleotides matching TRBD2. Germline CDR1 SGDLS, CDR2 YYNGEE. The CDR3 has 17 amino acids. V lost 4 bases and J lost 4; bases outside the gene matches: 10. The whole variable domain, filled in from reference TRBV9 and TRBJ2-1, reads DSGVTQTPKHLITATGQRVTLRCSPRSGDLSVYWYQQSLDQGLQFLIQYYNGEERAKGNILERFSAQQFPDLHSELNLSSLELGDSALYFCASSPFTLAGGYNEQFFGPGTRLTVL.

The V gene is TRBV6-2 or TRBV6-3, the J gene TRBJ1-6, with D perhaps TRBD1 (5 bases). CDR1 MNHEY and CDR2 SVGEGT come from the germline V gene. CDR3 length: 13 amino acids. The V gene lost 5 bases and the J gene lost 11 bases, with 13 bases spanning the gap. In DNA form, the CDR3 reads TGTGCCAGCAGTCGGGGGACTGACGCACCCCTCCACTTT. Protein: CASSRGTDAPLHF.

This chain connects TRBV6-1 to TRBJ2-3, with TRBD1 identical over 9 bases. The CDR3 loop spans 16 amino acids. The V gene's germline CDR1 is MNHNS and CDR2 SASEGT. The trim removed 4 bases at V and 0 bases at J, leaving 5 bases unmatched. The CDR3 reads CASSATTGGSTDTQYF. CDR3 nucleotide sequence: TGTGCCAGCAGTGCAACGACAGGGGGTAGCACAGATACGCAGTATTTT.

The CDR3 bases are TGTGCCAGCAGTGAAGGACTAGCGGGGAGGCGAGGGGAGCTGTTTTTT. Translating it yields CASSEGLAGRRGELFF. The chain has TRBV6-4 and TRBJ2-2; TRBD2 matches at 12 bases. The ends lost 3 bases at V and 8 bases at J; junction bases unmatched: 7. This CDR3 is 16 amino acids long. Per germline, CDR1 MRHNA and CDR2 SNTAGT.

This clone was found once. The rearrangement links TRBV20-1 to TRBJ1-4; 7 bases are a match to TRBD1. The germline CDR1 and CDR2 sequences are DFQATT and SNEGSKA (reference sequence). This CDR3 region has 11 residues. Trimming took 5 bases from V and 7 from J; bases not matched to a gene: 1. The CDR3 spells CSAAGGEKLFF. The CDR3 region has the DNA TGCAGTGCTGCAGGGGGTGAAAAACTGTTTTTT.

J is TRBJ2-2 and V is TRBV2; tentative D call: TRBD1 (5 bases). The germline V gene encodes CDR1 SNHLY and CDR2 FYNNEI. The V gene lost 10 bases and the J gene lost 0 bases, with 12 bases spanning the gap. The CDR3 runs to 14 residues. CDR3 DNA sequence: TGTGCCACCATGGGCAGGGCGAACACCGGGGAGCTGTTTTTT. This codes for CATMGRANTGELFF.

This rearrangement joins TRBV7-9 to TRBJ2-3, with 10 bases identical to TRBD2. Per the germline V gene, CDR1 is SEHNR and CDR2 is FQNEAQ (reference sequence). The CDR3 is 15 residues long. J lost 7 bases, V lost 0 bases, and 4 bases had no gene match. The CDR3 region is CASSLAGTSAHTQYF. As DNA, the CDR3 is TGTGCCAGCAGCTTAGCTGGGACTAGCGCCCATACGCAGTATTTT. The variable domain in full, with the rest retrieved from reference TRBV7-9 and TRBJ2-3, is DTGVSQNPRHKITKRGQNVTFRCDPISEHNRLYWYRQTLGQGPEFLTYFQNEAQLEKSRLLSDRFSAERPKGSFSTLEIQRTEQGDSAMYLCASSLAGTSAHTQYFGPGTRLTVL.

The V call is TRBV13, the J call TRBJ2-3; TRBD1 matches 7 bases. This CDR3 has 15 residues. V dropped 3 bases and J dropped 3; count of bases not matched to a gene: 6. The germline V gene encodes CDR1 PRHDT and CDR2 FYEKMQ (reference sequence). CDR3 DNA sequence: TGTGCCAGCAGCTTTCGACAGGGATGGACAGATACGCAGTATTTT. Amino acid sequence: CASSFRQGWTDTQYF. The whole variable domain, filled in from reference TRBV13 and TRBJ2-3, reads AAGVIQSPRHLIKEKRETATLKCYPIPRHDTVYWYQQGPGQDPQFLISFYEKMQSDKGSIPDRFSAQQFSDYHSELNMSSLELGDSALYFCASSFRQGWTDTQYFGPGTRLTVL.

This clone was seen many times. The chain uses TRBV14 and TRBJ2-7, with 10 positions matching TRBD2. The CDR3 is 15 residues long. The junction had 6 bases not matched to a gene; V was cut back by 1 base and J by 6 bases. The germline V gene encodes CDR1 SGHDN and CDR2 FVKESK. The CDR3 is CASSQASGLAFEQYF. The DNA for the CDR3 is TGTGCCAGCAGCCAAGCCTCGGGACTAGCGTTCGAGCAGTACTTC.

The DNA for the CDR3 is TGTGCCAGCTCACCACGCCATCTAGCGACCTCCTACAATGAGCAGTTCTTC. Its protein is CASSPRHLATSYNEQFF. The chain combines TRBV18 with TRBJ2-1; D perhaps matches TRBD2 (6 bases). The CDR3 totals 17 residues. The germline V gene encodes CDR1 KGHSH and CDR2 LQKENI. V was clipped by 1 base and J by 0 bases, with 13 bases between them. Together with reference TRBV18 and TRBJ2-1, the CDR3 gives the full variable domain: NAGVMQNPRHLVRRRGQEARLRCSPMKGHSHVYWYRQLPEEGLKFMVYLQKENIIDESGMPKERFSAEFPKEGPSILRIQQVVRGDSAAYFCASSPRHLATSYNEQFFGPGTRLTVL.

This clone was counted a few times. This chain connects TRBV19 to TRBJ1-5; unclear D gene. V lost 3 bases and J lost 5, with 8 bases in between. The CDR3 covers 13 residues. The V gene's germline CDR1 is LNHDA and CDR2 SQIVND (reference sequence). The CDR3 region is CASSIGVDQPQHF. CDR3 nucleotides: TGTGCCAGTAGTATCGGGGTTGATCAGCCCCAGCATTTT.

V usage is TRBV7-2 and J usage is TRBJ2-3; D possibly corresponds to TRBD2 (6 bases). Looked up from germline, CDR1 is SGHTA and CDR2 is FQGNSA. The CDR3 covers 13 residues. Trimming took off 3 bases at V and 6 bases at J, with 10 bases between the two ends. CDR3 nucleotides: TGTGCCAGCAGCTTTGGGGGAGGCGATACGCAGTATTTT. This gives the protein CASSFGGGDTQYF.

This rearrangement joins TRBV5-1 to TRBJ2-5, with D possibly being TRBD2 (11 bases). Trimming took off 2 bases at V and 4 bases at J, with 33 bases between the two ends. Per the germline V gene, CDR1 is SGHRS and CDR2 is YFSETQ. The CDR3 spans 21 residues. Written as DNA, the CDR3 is TGCGCCAGCAGCTTTCGGGGACAGGGGACTAGCGGAGAAGGACGGGGAGAGACCCAGTACTTC. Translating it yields CASSFRGQGTSGEGRGETQYF. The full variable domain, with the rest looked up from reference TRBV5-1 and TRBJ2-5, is KAGVTQTPRYLIKTRGQQVTLSCSPISGHRSVSWYQQTPGQGLQFLFEYFSETQRNKGNFPGRFSGRQFSNSRSEMNVSTLELGDSALYLCASSFRGQGTSGEGRGETQYFGPGTRLLVL.